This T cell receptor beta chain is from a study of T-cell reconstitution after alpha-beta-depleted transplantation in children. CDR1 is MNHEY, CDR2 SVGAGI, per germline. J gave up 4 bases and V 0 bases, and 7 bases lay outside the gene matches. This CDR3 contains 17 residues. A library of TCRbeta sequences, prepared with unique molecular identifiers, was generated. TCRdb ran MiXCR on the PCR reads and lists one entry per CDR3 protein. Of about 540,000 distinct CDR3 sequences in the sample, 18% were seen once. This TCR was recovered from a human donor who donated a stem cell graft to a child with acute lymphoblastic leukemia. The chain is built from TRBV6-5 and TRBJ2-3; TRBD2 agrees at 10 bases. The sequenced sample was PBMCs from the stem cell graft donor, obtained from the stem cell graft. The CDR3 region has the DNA TGTGCCAGCAGTTACTCTACTAGCGGGAAGATCTCAGATACGCAGTATTTT. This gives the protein CASSYSTSGKISDTQYF.